One and the same sample provided the 22 T cell receptor beta chains below, sequenced in a study of blood T cell repertoires in COVID-19. Method: immunoSEQ multiplex PCR; TCRdb's copy keeps in-frame clones and lacks some. Among 120,000 to 150,000 clones listed, around 84% were seen once. The sequencing input was PBMCs or T cells enriched from blood (not recorded which). The receptors derive from a woman aged 50 to 60 who had been exposed to COVID-19.

CDR3 bases: TGTGCCAGCAGCTTACTAGCGGGGAAAAATGAGCAGTTCTTC. Protein: CASSLLAGKNEQFF. The gene calls are TRBV7-8 and TRBJ2-1, with 9 bases aligning to TRBD2. V gave up 2 bases and J gave up 7 bases; unmatched junction bases: 3. CDR1 and CDR2 (germline): SGHVS, FQNEAQ. This CDR3 comprises 14 residues.

This chain links TRBV6-5 with TRBJ2-3; 10 nucleotides match TRBD2. The CDR3 covers 14 residues. Germline V gene lookup returns CDR1 MNHEY and CDR2 SVGAGI. Losses at the gene ends were 6 bases for V and 3 bases for J; bases not matched to a gene: 3. CDR3 DNA sequence: TGTGCCAGCAGGGCTAGCGGGAGAACAGATACGCAGTATTTT. It encodes CASRASGRTDTQYF.

The CDR3: CASSQGHFTDTQYF. CDR3 in DNA: TGCGCCAGCAGCCAGGGACATTTCACAGATACGCAGTATTTT. The rearrangement links TRBV4-3 to TRBJ2-3; the D gene is possibly TRBD1 (6 bases). Germline values: CDR1 LGHNA, CDR2 YSLEER. CDR3 size: 14 residues. With 3 bases removed from V and 2 bases from J, the gap between germline ends came to 9 bases.

Worth noting for this clone: Distinct nucleotide sequences in the sample also encode this CDR3. The J gene is TRBJ2-3, the V gene TRBV5-1; D is perhaps TRBD1 (5 bases). Looked up from germline, CDR1 is SGHRS and CDR2 is YFSETQ. CDR3 size: 16 residues. The germline V and J ends were trimmed by 0 bases and 0 bases, with 11 bases remaining between them. The CDR3 loop reads CASSLAAGRSTDTQYF. The CDR3, as DNA: TGCGCCAGCAGCTTGGCCGCAGGGCGTAGCACAGATACGCAGTATTTT.

V gene TRBV5-4 combines with J gene TRBJ2-3, with D uncertain. Germline V gene lookup returns CDR1 SGHNT and CDR2 YYREEE (reference sequence). This CDR3 is built from 13 residues. Trimming removed 0 bases at V and 3 bases at J, with 5 bases between. The chain's CDR3 is CASSLEATDTQYF. The CDR3, as DNA: TGTGCCAGCAGCTTGGAAGCGACAGATACGCAGTATTTT.

V usage is TRBV7-2 and J usage is TRBJ2-5, with D unclear. The V end lost 7 bases, the J end lost 2 bases, and 8 bases lay between the germline ends. CDR1 is SGHTA, CDR2 FQGNSA, per germline. This CDR3 has 12 amino acids. The DNA of the CDR3 is TGTGCCAGCACCTATCCTCAAGAGACCCAGTACTTC. Translated: CASTYPQETQYF.

The CDR3 here is CASSQGWAVNTEAFF. DNA for the CDR3: TGCGCCAGCAGCCAAGGGTGGGCAGTAAACACTGAAGCTTTCTTT. The genes are TRBV4-3 and TRBJ1-1; no clear D. Germline CDR1 and CDR2: LGHNA and YSLEER. Trimming took 1 base from V and 2 from J, leaving 11 bases between them. The CDR3 consists of 15 residues.

This chain uses TRBV6-5 with TRBJ2-3, with a weak D call TRBD2 (6 bases). The V and J ends lost 5 bases and 5 bases respectively, with 14 bases between them. Germline V gene lookup returns CDR1 MNHEY and CDR2 SVGAGI. The CDR3 length is 14 residues. The CDR3 DNA follows: TGTGCCAGCAGTAAAACGGGAGCTATAGATACGCAGTATTTT. Protein product: CASSKTGAIDTQYF.

The chain couples TRBV18 to TRBJ1-1, with TRBD1 matching over 7 bases. Per the germline V gene, CDR1 is KGHSH and CDR2 is LQKENI. The CDR3 length is 16 residues. Trimming took 1 base from V and 1 from J; bases not matched to a gene: 6. This CDR3 reads CASSPQGGLENTEAFF. In nucleotides, the CDR3 is TGTGCCAGCTCACCACAAGGGGGCTTAGAGAACACTGAAGCTTTCTTT.

The chain recombines TRBV6-5 with TRBJ2-5, with D uncertain. The length of the CDR3 is 13 residues. V was trimmed by 2 bases and J by 5 bases, leaving 9 bases between them. Germline lookup yields CDR1 MNHEY and CDR2 SVGAGI. The CDR3 coding sequence is TGTGCCAGCAGTTACGCCCTAGTCGAGACCCAGTACTTC. Translation gives CASSYALVETQYF.

The chain recombines TRBV29-1 with TRBJ1-2; D is undetermined. The CDR3 runs to 11 residues. Germline assignment: CDR1 SQVTM and CDR2 ANQGSEA. Trimming pared 5 bases from V and 8 bases from J, leaving 12 bases between. CDR3 region: CSVNRGRGYTF. In DNA, the CDR3 is TGCAGCGTTAACCGAGGTAGGGGCTACACCTTC.

The chain employs TRBV6-1 and TRBJ1-5; D gene unclear. The V end lost 4 bases, the J end lost 4 bases, and 17 bases lay between the germline ends. Germline V gene lookup returns CDR1 MNHNS and CDR2 SASEGT. This CDR3 region has 16 residues. This chain's CDR3 is CASSVDPGGVNQPQHF. The CDR3 DNA sequence: TGTGCCAGCAGTGTTGACCCAGGCGGGGTGAATCAGCCCCAGCATTTT.

The chain has TRBV11-2 and TRBJ1-1; D gene unclear. V was cut by 5 bases and J by 2 bases, with 15 bases left in between. CDR3 length: 15 residues. Germline V gene data show CDR1 as SGHAT and CDR2 as FQNNGV. Here the CDR3 reads CASSLTGSLNTEAFF. The CDR3 bases are TGTGCCAGCAGCCTTACCGGGTCGCTAAACACTGAAGCTTTCTTT.

The CDR3 loop is CALRGALDSPLHF. CDR3 in DNA: TGTGCCCTCCGGGGGGCGCTGGATTCACCCCTCCACTTT. The J gene is TRBJ1-6, the V gene TRBV30; a possible D gene is TRBD1 (6 bases). CDR1 is GTSNPN, CDR2 SVGIG, per germline (reference sequence). This CDR3 has 13 amino acids. The V and J ends lost 8 bases and 8 bases respectively, with 16 bases between them.

The chain is built from TRBV7-2 and TRBJ2-7; 7 nucleotides match TRBD1. The germline CDR1 and CDR2 sequences are SGHTA and FQGNSA. This CDR3 contains 14 residues. V shed 4 bases, J shed 2 bases, and the junction held 5 bases outside the gene matches. CDR3 amino acids: CASSSPGQPYEQYF. The CDR3 DNA reads as TGTGCCAGCAGCTCACCGGGACAGCCCTACGAGCAGTACTTC.

The chain is built from TRBV30 and TRBJ2-3; D remains ambiguous. From germline, CDR1 is GTSNPN and CDR2 SVGIG (reference sequence). CDR3 length: 12 amino acids. Deletions cut 5 bases from V and 3 bases from J, with 9 bases between. In DNA, the CDR3 is TGTGCCTGGGGAGTCGGGACAGATACGCAGTATTTT. This gives the protein CAWGVGTDTQYF.

The V call is TRBV7-9, the J call TRBJ2-5; D possibly corresponds to TRBD1 (6 bases). The CDR3 consists of 15 residues. Looked up from germline, CDR1 is SEHNR and CDR2 is FQNEAQ (reference sequence). V lost 5 bases, J lost 3 bases, and 16 bases lay in between. Here the CDR3 reads CASSDRQGRKETQYF. In nucleotides, the CDR3 is TGTGCCAGCAGCGATCGTCAGGGGCGTAAAGAGACCCAGTACTTC. Supplemented by reference TRBV7-9 and TRBJ2-5, the full variable domain reads DTGVSQNPRHKITKRGQNVTFRCDPISEHNRLYWYRQTLGQGPEFLTYFQNEAQLEKSRLLSDRFSAERPKGSFSTLEIQRTEQGDSAMYLCASSDRQGRKETQYFGPGTRLLVL.

The gene calls are TRBV5-6 and TRBJ2-3; 11 bases are shared with TRBD2. J gave up 3 bases and V 1 base, and 10 bases lay outside the gene matches. This CDR3 has 18 residues. Germline CDR1 and CDR2: SGHDT and YYEEEE. The CDR3 region is CASSLITSGSLVTDTQYF. In DNA form, the CDR3 reads TGTGCCAGCAGCTTGATAACTAGCGGGAGCCTAGTGACAGATACGCAGTATTTT.

The V call is TRBV19, the J call TRBJ1-2, with D possibly TRBD1 on 6 matching bases. CDR3 length equals 15 residues. Germline values: CDR1 LNHDA, CDR2 SQIVND (reference sequence). Trimming removed 7 bases at V and 5 bases at J, with 20 bases between. CDR3 sequence: CASTQPPGGAYGYTF. The CDR3, as DNA: TGTGCCAGTACCCAACCCCCGGGGGGCGCATATGGCTACACCTTC. The variable domain in full, completed from reference TRBV19 and TRBJ1-2, reads DGGITQSPKYLFRKEGQNVTLSCEQNLNHDAMYWYRQDPGQGLRLIYYSQIVNDFQKGDIAEGYSVSREKKESFPLTVTSAQKNPTAFYLCASTQPPGGAYGYTFGSGTRLTVV.

The genes are TRBV12-1 and TRBJ2-2; the D call of TRBD1 is as the table states it, not checked on the DNA. TRBV12-1 corresponds to a pseudogene. This CDR3 is 15 amino acids long. This CDR3 reads CASRTGTEFSGELFF. CDR3 nucleotide sequence: TGTGCCAGCAGGACCGGGACAGAATTTTCCGGGGAGCTGTTTTTT.

CDR3: CASSSSGTANSPLHF. The CDR3 DNA is TGTGCCAGCAGCTCATCCGGGACAGCCAATTCACCCCTCCACTTT. The chain is built from TRBV9 and TRBJ1-6, with 7 bases identical to TRBD1. V lost 4 bases and J lost 7; bases outside the gene matches: 8. The CDR3 spans 15 residues. Germline values: CDR1 SGDLS, CDR2 YYNGEE.

About this clone: One junction end does not reproduce the germline sequence, and a read error may be involved. The chain recombines TRBV7-7 with TRBJ2-2, with D perhaps given as TRBD1 or TRBD2 (5 bases each). Germline V lookup: CDR1 SSHAT, CDR2 FNYEAQ (reference sequence). The CDR3 runs to 14 residues. For the CDR3, the DNA is TGTGCTAGCAGCATAGACAGCGGAGGCGGGGAGCTGTTTTTT. The encoded protein is CASSIDSGGGELFF.